Shown below are 28 T cell receptor beta chains from a single sample sequenced in a study of T cells after yellow fever vaccination. TCRdb reprocessed the 5' RACE reads via MiXCR and lists one record per CDR3 protein. The sample holds approximately 350,000 distinct CDR3 sequences, roughly 10% seen once. The source material was PBMCs, sampled on the day of the first yellow fever vaccination. All receptors come from a man between 18 and 35 years old who received the YFV17D yellow fever vaccine.

The V call is TRBV7-9, the J call TRBJ1-2; 9 nucleotides line up with TRBD1. V shed 10 bases and J 5 bases; nucleotides not matched to a gene: 2. Germline CDR1 and CDR2: SEHNR and FQNEAQ (reference sequence). The CDR3 is 11 amino acids. The DNA of the CDR3 is TGTGCCATACAGGGGGCATATGGCTACACCTTC. Residues: CAIQGAYGYTF.

The table lists this clonotype with many counts. The V call is TRBV7-2, the J call TRBJ2-5, with D uncertain. Trimming removed 5 bases from V and 5 bases from J, with 12 bases in between. Germline V gene lookup returns CDR1 SGHTA and CDR2 FQGNSA. CDR3 length: 13 residues. CDR3 nucleotide sequence: TGTGCCAGCAGCGTATTTCCTTTGGAGACCCAGTACTTC. This translates into CASSVFPLETQYF.

The chain is built from TRBV5-1 and TRBJ2-1; 10 bases are shared with TRBD2. This CDR3 is built from 19 residues. Germline lookup yields CDR1 SGHRS and CDR2 YFSETQ. V dropped 4 bases and J dropped 0; count of bases not matched to a gene: 13. The CDR3 here is CASSTGVAGGLSSYNEQFF. CDR3 sequence (DNA): TGCGCCAGCAGCACTGGGGTAGCGGGGGGCTTGAGCTCCTACAATGAGCAGTTCTTC.

The genes are TRBV4-2 and TRBJ2-2, with D perhaps given as TRBD1 or TRBD2 (5 bases each). The CDR3 is 17 amino acids. Germline CDR1 is LGHNA and CDR2 is YNFKEQ. Between the trimmed V and J ends, which lost 2 bases and 0 bases, there was a span of 13 bases. CDR3 residues: CASSQQTGTANTGELFF. The DNA for the CDR3 is TGTGCCAGCAGCCAACAGACCGGGACCGCGAACACCGGGGAGCTGTTTTTT.

This sequence joins TRBV24-1 and TRBJ2-2; 7 nucleotides line up with TRBD1. The V gene's germline CDR1 is KGHDR and CDR2 SFDVKD. J gave up 3 bases and V 10 bases, and 7 bases lay outside the gene matches. The CDR3 loop spans 14 amino acids. In nucleotides, the CDR3 is TGTGCCACAAGACAGGGAAGGGACACCGGGGAGCTGTTTTTT. The encoded protein is CATRQGRDTGELFF.

The gene calls are TRBV4-3 and TRBJ2-1, with D uncertain. The ends were cut back, 0 bases at V and 3 bases at J, with 9 bases in the middle. Germline values: CDR1 LGHNA, CDR2 YSLEER. The CDR3 covers 15 residues. Here the CDR3 DNA reads TGCGCCAGCAGCCAAGAACAGCCGTTCTACAATGAGCAGTTCTTC. Amino acid sequence: CASSQEQPFYNEQFF.

On this clonotype itself: An end of the junction does not agree with germline; a read error may underlie this. This chain joins TRBV28 and TRBJ2-2; TRBD2 matches 7 bases. Germline CDR1 reads MDHEN; CDR2 reads SYDVKM. This CDR3 is 15 amino acids long. CDR3 sequence reads: CASSFLKRGSGELVF. Here the CDR3 DNA reads TGTGCTAGCAGTTTTCTGAAACGGGGGAGCGGGGAGCTGGTTTTT.

A few counts support this clonotype. The chain recombines TRBV29-1 with TRBJ2-7; D is uncertain. The V end was cut by 4 bases, the J end by 2 bases, with 15 bases between. CDR1 and CDR2 from the germline V gene are SQVTM and ANQGSEA. The CDR3 loop spans 14 amino acids. The CDR3 spells CSVVLATRPYEQYV. For the CDR3, the DNA is TGCAGCGTTGTTTTAGCCACCAGGCCCTACGAGCAGTACGTC.

Only a few counts were recorded for this clonotype. In DNA, the CDR3 is TGTGCCAGCAGTGAGCACGGGAGAGGCCGCAATGAGCAGTTCTTC. This gives the protein CASSEHGRGRNEQFF. This sequence joins TRBV6-2 or TRBV6-3 and TRBJ2-1; possibly TRBD2 for D (6 bases). This CDR3 is built from 15 residues. Germline CDR1 reads MNHEY; CDR2 reads SVGEGT. V shed 5 bases and J shed 6 bases, with 17 bases lying between them.

This sequence joins TRBV7-7 and TRBJ2-1, with 7 bases lining up with TRBD1. V was pared by 5 bases and J by 2 bases, with 9 bases of the junction left unmatched. The CDR3 spans 16 residues. Germline values: CDR1 SSHAT, CDR2 FNYEAQ (reference sequence). CDR3 DNA: TGTGCCAGCAGCCCAGGGCGCCAGGGGGCCTACAATGAGCAGTTCTTC. It codes for CASSPGRQGAYNEQFF.

In this sample, this clonotype turned up a few times. This chain links TRBV9 with TRBJ2-3; no firm D call. The CDR3 totals 11 residues. The germline gives CDR1 SGDLS, CDR2 YYNGEE. Between the trimmed V and J ends, which lost 3 bases and 6 bases, there was a span of 5 bases. The CDR3: CASSAYDTQYF. The CDR3, as DNA: TGTGCCAGCAGCGCGTACGATACGCAGTATTTT.

The chain links TRBV6-2 or TRBV6-3 to TRBJ1-5, with D maybe TRBD1 (5 bases). CDR3 length: 14 amino acids. Germline assignment: CDR1 MNHEY and CDR2 SVGEGT. V was shortened by 2 bases and J by 9 bases, with 14 bases between the two germline ends. The CDR3 loop reads CASSYKGSWAPQHF. The CDR3 nucleotides read TGTGCCAGCAGTTACAAGGGGAGTTGGGCGCCCCAGCATTTT.

V is TRBV12-3 or TRBV12-4 and J is TRBJ2-7; possibly TRBD1 or TRBD2 for D (5 bases each). V was cut by 10 bases and J by 7 bases, with 26 bases left in between. The CDR3 spans 15 residues. CDR3 coding DNA: TGTGCCACCAGGGAGCCTGGGACGAGAGGCGGAGAGCAGTACTTC. This sequence encodes CATREPGTRGGEQYF.

The chain uses TRBV7-9 and TRBJ2-5; D is ambiguous. Germline V gene sequence: CDR1 SEHNR, CDR2 FQNEAQ (reference sequence). The CDR3 is 14 amino acids. Trimming pared 1 base from V and 0 bases from J, leaving 6 bases between. CDR3 amino acids: CASSLERHQETQYF. CDR3 nucleotide sequence: TGTGCCAGCAGCTTAGAACGCCACCAAGAGACCCAGTACTTC. The whole variable domain, remainder taken from reference TRBV7-9 and TRBJ2-5, is DTGVSQNPRHKITKRGQNVTFRCDPISEHNRLYWYRQTLGQGPEFLTYFQNEAQLEKSRLLSDRFSAERPKGSFSTLEIQRTEQGDSAMYLCASSLERHQETQYFGPGTRLLVL.

Concerning this clonotype: A single base separates this from a much larger clone, so it may be a read error. This sequence joins TRBV9 and TRBJ2-7; 8 bases are shared with TRBD1. This CDR3 region has 16 residues. Germline V lookup: CDR1 SGDLS, CDR2 YYNGEE. CDR3 DNA sequence: TGTACCAGCAGCGTAGGGTCAGGGGGCCCCTCCTACGAGCAGTACTTC. Encoded protein: CTSSVGSGGPSYEQYF.

The J gene is TRBJ2-5, the V gene TRBV18; D unresolved. This CDR3 has 16 amino acids. Looked up from germline, CDR1 is KGHSH and CDR2 is LQKENI. V was pared by 1 base and J by 4 bases, with 16 bases between. Here the CDR3 reads CASSPRVERNRETQYF. The CDR3 DNA reads as TGTGCCAGCTCACCACGCGTGGAGCGTAATCGAGAGACCCAGTACTTC.

This chain uses TRBV19 with TRBJ1-1; 8 positions match TRBD1. After removal of 4 bases from V and 5 bases from J, the junction contained 6 bases not matched to a gene. Germline V gene sequence: CDR1 LNHDA, CDR2 SQIVND (reference sequence). This CDR3 contains 14 residues. This chain's CDR3 is CASSTGQGVTEAFF. In DNA form, the CDR3 reads TGTGCCAGTAGTACAGGACAGGGAGTTACTGAAGCTTTCTTT. Full variable domain (rest looked up from reference TRBV19 and TRBJ1-1): DGGITQSPKYLFRKEGQNVTLSCEQNLNHDAMYWYRQDPGQGLRLIYYSQIVNDFQKGDIAEGYSVSREKKESFPLTVTSAQKNPTAFYLCASSTGQGVTEAFFGQGTRLTVV.

This clonotype was detected a few times. The chain couples TRBV29-1 to TRBJ2-2; a possible D gene is TRBD1 (6 bases). CDR1 and CDR2 (germline): SQVTM, ANQGSEA. This CDR3 is 14 amino acids long. Trimming removed 6 bases from V and 1 base from J, with 12 bases in between. The CDR3 DNA reads TGCAGCGTAACTGCAGGGGTGAACACCGGGGAGCTGTTTTTT. Its protein is CSVTAGVNTGELFF.

There are many counts of this clonotype. The chain employs TRBV6-5 and TRBJ2-7; 7 bases are a match to TRBD1. Germline trimming cut 6 bases from V and 2 bases from J; bases unmatched to any gene: 7. CDR1 and CDR2 (germline): MNHEY, SVGAGI. The CDR3 has 14 residues. This chain's CDR3 is CASSPTGTAYEQYF. In DNA form, the CDR3 reads TGTGCCAGCAGCCCTACCGGGACAGCCTACGAGCAGTACTTC.

The chain recombines TRBV7-2 with TRBJ2-3; D uncertain. The CDR3 has 15 residues. The germline V gene has CDR1 SGHTA and CDR2 FQGNSA. V was shortened by 1 base and J by 0 bases, with 8 bases between the two germline ends. CDR3: CASSLVDGSTDTQYF. CDR3 bases: TGTGCCAGCAGCTTAGTGGACGGGAGCACAGATACGCAGTATTTT.

CDR3: CATRGAVSTDTQYF. CDR3 DNA sequence: TGTGCCACCCGCGGGGCCGTGAGCACAGATACGCAGTATTTT. V gene TRBV24-1 combines with J gene TRBJ2-3; D might be TRBD2 (6 bases). The CDR3 has 14 amino acids. V was trimmed by 9 bases and J by 0 bases, leaving 12 bases between them. Per the germline V gene, CDR1 is KGHDR and CDR2 is SFDVKD.

A few counts support this clonotype. V gene TRBV10-3 combines with J gene TRBJ2-5; D possibly corresponds to TRBD1 (6 bases). V dropped 9 bases and J dropped 5 bases, with 22 bases sitting between them. CDR1 is ENHRY, CDR2 SYGVKD, per germline. The CDR3 has 15 amino acids. The CDR3 reads CAMSGTGTLPETQYF. CDR3 bases: TGTGCCATGAGCGGCACTGGGACACTCCCTGAGACCCAGTACTTC.

The chain carries TRBV21-1 and TRBJ2-5; the table's D call, TRBD1, has no DNA check behind it. TRBV21-1 constitutes a pseudogene. This CDR3 spans 14 amino acids. The CDR3 coding sequence is TGTGCCAGCAGCAATCCGGGACCGCAAGAGACCCAGTACTTC. Translating it yields CASSNPGPQETQYF.

The table lists this clonotype with a few counts. The CDR3 region is CSAQLAGVTLGADTQYF. The DNA of the CDR3 is TGCAGTGCGCAACTAGCGGGGGTCACCCTTGGGGCAGATACGCAGTATTTT. This rearrangement joins TRBV20-1 to TRBJ2-3; 11 nucleotides align to TRBD2. V was clipped by 6 bases and J by 4 bases; unmatched bases: 15. The CDR3 totals 17 residues. The germline CDR1 and CDR2 sequences are DFQATT and SNEGSKA (reference sequence).

The chain is built from TRBV4-3 and TRBJ1-2; D is possibly TRBD1 (5 bases). The germline gives CDR1 LGHNA, CDR2 YSLEER. The V gene lost 3 bases and the J gene lost 4 bases, with 15 bases spanning the gap. There are 15 residues in the CDR3. The CDR3 bases are TGCGCCAGCAGCCATGTAGGCGAGACAGCCTATGGCTACACCTTC. Amino acids: CASSHVGETAYGYTF.

This clonotype was observed at least ten times. CDR3 region: CASSLQGDSTDTQYF. CDR3 DNA: TGTGCCAGCAGTTTACAGGGCGATAGCACAGATACGCAGTATTTT. V usage is TRBV12-3 or TRBV12-4 and J usage is TRBJ2-3, with D perhaps TRBD1 (5 bases). V dropped 2 bases and J dropped 0 bases, with 9 bases sitting between them. The CDR3 is 15 residues long.

This clonotype was counted only a few times. The V call is TRBV25-1, the J call TRBJ2-5; a weak D match, TRBD1 (5 bases). Germline CDR1 reads MGHDK; CDR2 reads SYGVNS. Trimming removed 1 base at V and 2 bases at J, with 8 bases between. This CDR3 is 14 amino acids long. The CDR3 loop reads CASSELGQQETQYF. For the CDR3, the DNA is TGTGCCAGCAGTGAATTGGGGCAGCAAGAGACCCAGTACTTC.

A few counts support this clonotype. This chain links TRBV10-3 with TRBJ2-2, with a tentative D call TRBD1 (5 bases). Trimming took 10 bases from V and 6 from J, leaving 18 bases between them. This CDR3 comprises 14 residues. Germline CDR1 reads ENHRY; CDR2 reads SYGVKD. CDR3 sequence reads: CATTKGASPGELFF. CDR3 DNA sequence: TGTGCCACCACGAAAGGGGCTTCCCCCGGGGAGCTGTTTTTT.